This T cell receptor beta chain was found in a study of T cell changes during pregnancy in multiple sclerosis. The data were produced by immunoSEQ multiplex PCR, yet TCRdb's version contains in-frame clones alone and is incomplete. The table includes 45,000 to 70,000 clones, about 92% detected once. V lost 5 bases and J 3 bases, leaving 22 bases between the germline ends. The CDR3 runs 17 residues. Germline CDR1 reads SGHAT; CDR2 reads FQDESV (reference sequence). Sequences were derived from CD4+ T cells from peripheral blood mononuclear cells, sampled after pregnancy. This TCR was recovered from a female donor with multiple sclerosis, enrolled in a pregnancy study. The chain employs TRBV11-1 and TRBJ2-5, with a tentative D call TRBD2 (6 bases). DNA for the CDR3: TGTGCCAGCAGCCCACAATTGAGGGTGGGCGGGAAAGAGACCCAGTACTTC. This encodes CASSPQLRVGGKETQYF.